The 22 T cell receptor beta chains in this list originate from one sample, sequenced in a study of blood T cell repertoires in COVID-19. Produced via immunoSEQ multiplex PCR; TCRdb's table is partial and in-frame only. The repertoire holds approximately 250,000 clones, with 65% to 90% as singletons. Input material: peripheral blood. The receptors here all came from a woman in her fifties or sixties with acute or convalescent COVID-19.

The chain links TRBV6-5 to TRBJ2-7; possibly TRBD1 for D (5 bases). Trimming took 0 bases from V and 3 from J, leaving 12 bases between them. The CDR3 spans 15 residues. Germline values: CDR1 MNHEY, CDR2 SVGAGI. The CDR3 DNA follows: TGTGCCAGCAGTTACTCCCCAGGGCGCAACTACGAGCAGTACTTC. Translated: CASSYSPGRNYEQYF.

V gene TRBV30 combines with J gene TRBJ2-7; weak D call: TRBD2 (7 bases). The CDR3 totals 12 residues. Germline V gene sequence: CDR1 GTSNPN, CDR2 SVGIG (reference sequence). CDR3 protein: CAGRRGGGEQYF. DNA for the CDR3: TGTGCTGGGAGGAGGGGGGGAGGCGAGCAGTACTTC.

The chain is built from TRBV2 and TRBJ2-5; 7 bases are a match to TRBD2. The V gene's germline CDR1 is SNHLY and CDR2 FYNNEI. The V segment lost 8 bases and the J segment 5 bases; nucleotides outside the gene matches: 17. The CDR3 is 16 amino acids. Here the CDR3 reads CASHIRGGSGSETQYF. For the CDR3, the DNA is TGTGCCAGCCACATCCGCGGCGGGAGCGGGTCGGAGACCCAGTACTTC. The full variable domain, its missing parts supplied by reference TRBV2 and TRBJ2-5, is EPEVTQTPSHQVTQMGQEVILRCVPISNHLYFYWYRQILGQKVEFLVSFYNNEISEKSEIFDDQFSVERPDGSNFTLKIRSTKLEDSAMYFCASHIRGGSGSETQYFGPGTRLLVL.

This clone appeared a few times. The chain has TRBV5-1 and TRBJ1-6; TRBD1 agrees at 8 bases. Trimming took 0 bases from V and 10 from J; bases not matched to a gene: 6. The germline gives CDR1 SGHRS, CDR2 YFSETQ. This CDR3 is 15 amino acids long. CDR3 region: CASSLDGTGVSPLHF. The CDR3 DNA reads TGCGCCAGCAGCTTGGATGGGACAGGAGTCTCACCCCTCCACTTT. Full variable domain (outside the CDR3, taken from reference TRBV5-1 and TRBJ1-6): KAGVTQTPRYLIKTRGQQVTLSCSPISGHRSVSWYQQTPGQGLQFLFEYFSETQRNKGNFPGRFSGRQFSNSRSEMNVSTLELGDSALYLCASSLDGTGVSPLHFGNGTRLTVT.

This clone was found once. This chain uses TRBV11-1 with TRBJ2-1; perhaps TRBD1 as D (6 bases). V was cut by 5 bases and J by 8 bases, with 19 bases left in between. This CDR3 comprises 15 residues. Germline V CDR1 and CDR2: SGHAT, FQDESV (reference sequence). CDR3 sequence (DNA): TGTGCCAGCAGCCCTTGGGGGCCCACCATGGATGAGCAGTTCTTC. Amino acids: CASSPWGPTMDEQFF.

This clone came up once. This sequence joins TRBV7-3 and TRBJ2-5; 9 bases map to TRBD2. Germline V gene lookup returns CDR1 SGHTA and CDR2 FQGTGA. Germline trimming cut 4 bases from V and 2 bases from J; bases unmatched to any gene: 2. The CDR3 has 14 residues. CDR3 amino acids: CASSSGLAQETQYF. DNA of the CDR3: TGTGCCAGCAGCTCCGGACTAGCGCAAGAGACCCAGTACTTC. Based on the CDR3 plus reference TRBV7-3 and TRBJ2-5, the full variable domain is GAGVSQTPSNKVTEKGKYVELRCDPISGHTALYWYRQSLGQGPEFLIYFQGTGAADDSGLPNDRFFAVRPEGSVSTLKIQRTERGDSAVYLCASSSGLAQETQYFGPGTRLLVL.

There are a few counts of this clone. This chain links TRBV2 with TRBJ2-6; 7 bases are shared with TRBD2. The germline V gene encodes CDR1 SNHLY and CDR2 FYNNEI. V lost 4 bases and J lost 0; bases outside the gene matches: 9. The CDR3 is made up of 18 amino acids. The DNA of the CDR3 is TGTGCCAGCAGTGTAAAGCGGGATCCGCGCTCTGGGGCCAACGTCCTGACTTTC. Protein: CASSVKRDPRSGANVLTF.

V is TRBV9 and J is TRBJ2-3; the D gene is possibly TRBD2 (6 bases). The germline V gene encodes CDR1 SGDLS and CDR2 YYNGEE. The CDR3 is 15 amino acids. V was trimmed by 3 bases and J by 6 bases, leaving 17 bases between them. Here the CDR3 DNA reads TGTGCCAGCAGCGCACCCCCGGGAGTTGGGGATACGCAGTATTTT. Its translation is CASSAPPGVGDTQYF.

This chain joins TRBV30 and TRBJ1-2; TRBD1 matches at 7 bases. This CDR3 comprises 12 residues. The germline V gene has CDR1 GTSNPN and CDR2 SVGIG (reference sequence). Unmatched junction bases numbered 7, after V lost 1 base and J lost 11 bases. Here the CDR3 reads CAWSGDRKSYTF. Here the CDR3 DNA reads TGTGCCTGGAGTGGGGACAGAAAGAGTTACACCTTC.

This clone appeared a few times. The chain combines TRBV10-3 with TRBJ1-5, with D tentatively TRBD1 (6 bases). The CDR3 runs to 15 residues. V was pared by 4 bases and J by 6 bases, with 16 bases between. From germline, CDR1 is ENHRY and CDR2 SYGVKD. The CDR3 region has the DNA TGTGCCATCAGTGTAGGGGGATCCCCCGGTCAGCCCCAGCATTTT. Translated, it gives CAISVGGSPGQPQHF.

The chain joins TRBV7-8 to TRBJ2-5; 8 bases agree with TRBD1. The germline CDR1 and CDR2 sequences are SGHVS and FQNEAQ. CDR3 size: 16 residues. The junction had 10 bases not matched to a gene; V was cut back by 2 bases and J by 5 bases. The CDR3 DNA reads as TGTGCCAGCAGCTTATCCATGGACAGGGCTTGGGAGACCCAGTACTTC. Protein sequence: CASSLSMDRAWETQYF. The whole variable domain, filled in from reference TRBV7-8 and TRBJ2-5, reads GAGVSQSPRYKVAKRGQDVALRCDPISGHVSLFWYQQALGQGPEFLTYFQNEAQLDKSGLPSDRFFAERPEGSVSTLKIQRTQQEDSAVYLCASSLSMDRAWETQYFGPGTRLLVL.

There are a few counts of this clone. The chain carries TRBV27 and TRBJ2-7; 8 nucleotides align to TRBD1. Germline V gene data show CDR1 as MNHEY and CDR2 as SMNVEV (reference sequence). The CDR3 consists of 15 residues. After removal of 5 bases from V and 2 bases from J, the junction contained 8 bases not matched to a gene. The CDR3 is CASSPSGGLAYEQYF. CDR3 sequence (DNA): TGTGCCAGCAGTCCATCAGGGGGCCTGGCCTACGAGCAGTACTTC.

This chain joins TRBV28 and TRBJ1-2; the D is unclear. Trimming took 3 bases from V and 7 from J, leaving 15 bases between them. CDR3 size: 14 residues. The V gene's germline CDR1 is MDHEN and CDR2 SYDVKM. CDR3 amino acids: CASSFPRSTAGYTF. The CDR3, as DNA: TGTGCCAGCAGTTTCCCTAGATCGACGGCTGGCTACACCTTC.

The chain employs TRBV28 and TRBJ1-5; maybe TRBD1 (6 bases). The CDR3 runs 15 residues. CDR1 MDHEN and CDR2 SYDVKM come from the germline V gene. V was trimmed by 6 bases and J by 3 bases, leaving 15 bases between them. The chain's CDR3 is CASSPGEGHNQPQHF. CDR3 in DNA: TGTGCCAGCAGCCCCGGGGAGGGACACAATCAGCCCCAGCATTTT.

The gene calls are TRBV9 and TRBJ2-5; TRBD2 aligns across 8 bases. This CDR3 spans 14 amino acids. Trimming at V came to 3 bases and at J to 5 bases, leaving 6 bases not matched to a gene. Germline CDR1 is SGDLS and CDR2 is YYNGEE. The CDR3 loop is CASSAAGRAETQYF. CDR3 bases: TGTGCCAGCAGCGCGGCCGGGAGGGCGGAGACCCAGTACTTC.

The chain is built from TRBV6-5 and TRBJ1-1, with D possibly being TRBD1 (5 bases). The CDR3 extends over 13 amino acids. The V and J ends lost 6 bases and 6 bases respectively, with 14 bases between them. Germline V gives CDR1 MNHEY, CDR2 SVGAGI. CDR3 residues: CASRPPGKAEAFF. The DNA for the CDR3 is TGTGCCAGCAGACCTCCAGGGAAGGCTGAAGCTTTCTTT.

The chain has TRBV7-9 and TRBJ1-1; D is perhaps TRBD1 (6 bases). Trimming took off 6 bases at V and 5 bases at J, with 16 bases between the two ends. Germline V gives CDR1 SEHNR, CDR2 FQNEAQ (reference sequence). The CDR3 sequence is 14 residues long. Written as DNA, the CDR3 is TGTGCCAGCAGTCTGGGCAGGGGCAATACTGAAGCTTTCTTT. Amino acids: CASSLGRGNTEAFF.

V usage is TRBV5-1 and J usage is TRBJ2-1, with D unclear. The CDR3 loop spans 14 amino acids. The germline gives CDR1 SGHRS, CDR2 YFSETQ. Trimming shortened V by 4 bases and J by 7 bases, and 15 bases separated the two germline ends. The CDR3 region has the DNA TGCGCCAGCAGCGATACCAGCAGAGGTAATGAGCAGTTCTTC. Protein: CASSDTSRGNEQFF.

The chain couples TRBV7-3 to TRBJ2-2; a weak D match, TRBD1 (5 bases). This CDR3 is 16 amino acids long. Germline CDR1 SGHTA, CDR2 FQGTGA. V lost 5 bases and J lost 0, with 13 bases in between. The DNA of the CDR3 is TGTGCCAGCAGCCCCCGTTTAGGGGCGAACACCGGGGAGCTGTTTTTT. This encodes CASSPRLGANTGELFF. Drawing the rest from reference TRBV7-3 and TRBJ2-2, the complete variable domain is GAGVSQTPSNKVTEKGKYVELRCDPISGHTALYWYRQSLGQGPEFLIYFQGTGAADDSGLPNDRFFAVRPEGSVSTLKIQRTERGDSAVYLCASSPRLGANTGELFFGEGSRLTVL.

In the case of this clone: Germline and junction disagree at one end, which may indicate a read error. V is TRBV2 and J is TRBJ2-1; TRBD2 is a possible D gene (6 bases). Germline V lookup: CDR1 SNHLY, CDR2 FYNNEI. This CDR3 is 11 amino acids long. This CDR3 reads CASKEGLTLLF. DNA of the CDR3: TGTGCCAGCAAGGAGGGGCTGACTCTCCTCTTC.

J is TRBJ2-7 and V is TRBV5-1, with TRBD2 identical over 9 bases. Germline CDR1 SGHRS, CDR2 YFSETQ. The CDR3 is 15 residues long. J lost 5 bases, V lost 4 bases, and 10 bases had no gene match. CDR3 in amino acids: CASSRDSGSRDEQYF. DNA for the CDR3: TGCGCCAGCAGCCGGGATAGCGGGAGCAGGGACGAGCAGTACTTC.

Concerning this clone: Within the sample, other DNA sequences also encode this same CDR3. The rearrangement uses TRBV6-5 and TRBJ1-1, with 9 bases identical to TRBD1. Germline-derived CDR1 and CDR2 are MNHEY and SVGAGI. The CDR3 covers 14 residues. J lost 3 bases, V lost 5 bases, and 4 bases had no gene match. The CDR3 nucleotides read TGTGCCAGCAGTCTCCGGACAGGGGACACTGAAGCTTTCTTT. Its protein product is CASSLRTGDTEAFF.